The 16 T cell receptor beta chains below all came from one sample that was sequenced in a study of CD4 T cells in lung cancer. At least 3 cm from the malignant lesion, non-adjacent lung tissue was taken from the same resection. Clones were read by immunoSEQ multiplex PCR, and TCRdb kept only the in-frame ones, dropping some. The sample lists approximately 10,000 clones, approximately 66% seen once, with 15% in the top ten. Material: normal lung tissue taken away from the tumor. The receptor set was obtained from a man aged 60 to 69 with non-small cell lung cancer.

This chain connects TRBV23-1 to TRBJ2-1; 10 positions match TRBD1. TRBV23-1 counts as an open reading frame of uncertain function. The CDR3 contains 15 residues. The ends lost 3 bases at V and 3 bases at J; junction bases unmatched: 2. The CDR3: CASSHRDRGYNEQFF. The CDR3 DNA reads TGCGCCAGCAGTCACCGGGACAGGGGCTACAATGAGCAGTTCTTC.

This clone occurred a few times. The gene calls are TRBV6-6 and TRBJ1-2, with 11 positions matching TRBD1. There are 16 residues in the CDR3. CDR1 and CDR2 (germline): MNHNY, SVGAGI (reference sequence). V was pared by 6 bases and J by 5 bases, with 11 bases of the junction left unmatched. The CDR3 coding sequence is TGTGCCAGCAGAGGATCCGGACAGGGGGCGAGGTATGGCTACACCTTC. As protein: CASRGSGQGARYGYTF.

CDR3 in DNA: TGTGCCAGCAGTGAGACAGGAATAGTAACAGATACGCAGTATTTT. Its protein is CASSETGIVTDTQYF. J is TRBJ2-3 and V is TRBV2; perhaps TRBD1 as D (6 bases). Germline V gene sequence: CDR1 SNHLY, CDR2 FYNNEI. CDR3 size: 15 residues. Trimming removed 3 bases at V and 3 bases at J, with 13 bases between.

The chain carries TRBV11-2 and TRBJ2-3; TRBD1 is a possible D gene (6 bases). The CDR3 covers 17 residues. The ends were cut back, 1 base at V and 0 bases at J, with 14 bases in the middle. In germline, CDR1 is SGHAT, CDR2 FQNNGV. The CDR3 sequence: CASSLGSWDTSTDTQYF. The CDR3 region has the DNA TGTGCCAGCAGCTTAGGGAGTTGGGACACCAGCACAGATACGCAGTATTTT.

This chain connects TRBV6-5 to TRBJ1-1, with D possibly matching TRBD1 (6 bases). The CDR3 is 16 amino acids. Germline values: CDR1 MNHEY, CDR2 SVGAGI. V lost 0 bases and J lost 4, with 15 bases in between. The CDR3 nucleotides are TGTGCCAGCAGTTACTCGATAATCAGGGGCCTCACTGAAGCTTTCTTT. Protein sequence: CASSYSIIRGLTEAFF.

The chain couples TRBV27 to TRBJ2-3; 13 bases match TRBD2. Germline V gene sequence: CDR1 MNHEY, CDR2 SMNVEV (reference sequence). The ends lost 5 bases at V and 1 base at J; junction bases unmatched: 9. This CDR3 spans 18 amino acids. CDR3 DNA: TGTGCCAGCAGTCTAGGGACTAGCGGGATCGGGGGCACAGATACGCAGTATTTT. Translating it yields CASSLGTSGIGGTDTQYF.

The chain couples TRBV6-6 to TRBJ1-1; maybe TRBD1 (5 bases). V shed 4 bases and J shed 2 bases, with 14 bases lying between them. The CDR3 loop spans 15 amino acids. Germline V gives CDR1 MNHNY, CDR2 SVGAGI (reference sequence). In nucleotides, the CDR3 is TGTGCCAGCAGTTTTAGACAGAGACTCAACACTGAAGCTTTCTTT. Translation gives CASSFRQRLNTEAFF.

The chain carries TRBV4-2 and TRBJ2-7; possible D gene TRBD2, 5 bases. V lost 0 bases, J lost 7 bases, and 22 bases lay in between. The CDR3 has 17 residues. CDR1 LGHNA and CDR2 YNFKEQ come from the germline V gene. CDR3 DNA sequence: TGTGCCAGCAGCCAAGATCTTGCTAGCCCCCTTTGTGGAGAGCAGTACGTC. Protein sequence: CASSQDLASPLCGEQYV.

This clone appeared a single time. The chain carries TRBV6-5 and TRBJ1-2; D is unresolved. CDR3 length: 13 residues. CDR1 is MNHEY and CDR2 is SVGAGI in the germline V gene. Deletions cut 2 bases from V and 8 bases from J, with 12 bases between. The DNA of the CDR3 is TGTGCCAGCAGTTACCTCGGGGTTCAAGGCTACACCTTC. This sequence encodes CASSYLGVQGYTF.

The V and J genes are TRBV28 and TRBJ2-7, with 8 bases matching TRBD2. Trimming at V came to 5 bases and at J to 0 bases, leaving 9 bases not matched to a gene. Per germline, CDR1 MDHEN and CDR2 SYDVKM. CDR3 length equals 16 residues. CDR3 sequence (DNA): TGTGCCAGCAGTCAGCTAGCGGGTCCTAGCTCCTACGAGCAGTACGTC. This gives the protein CASSQLAGPSSYEQYV.

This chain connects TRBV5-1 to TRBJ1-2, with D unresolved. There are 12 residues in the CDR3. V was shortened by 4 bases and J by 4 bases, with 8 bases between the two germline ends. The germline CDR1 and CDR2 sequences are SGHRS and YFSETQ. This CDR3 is CASSLAGYGYTF. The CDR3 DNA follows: TGCGCCAGCAGCCTGGCGGGCTATGGCTACACCTTC.

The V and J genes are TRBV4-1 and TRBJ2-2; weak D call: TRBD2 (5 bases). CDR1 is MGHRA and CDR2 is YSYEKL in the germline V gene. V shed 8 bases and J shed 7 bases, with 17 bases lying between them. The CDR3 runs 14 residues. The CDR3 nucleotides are TGCGCCAGCCGAGAGGCGCCTCGGGGCGGGGAGCTGTTTTTT. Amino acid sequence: CASREAPRGGELFF.

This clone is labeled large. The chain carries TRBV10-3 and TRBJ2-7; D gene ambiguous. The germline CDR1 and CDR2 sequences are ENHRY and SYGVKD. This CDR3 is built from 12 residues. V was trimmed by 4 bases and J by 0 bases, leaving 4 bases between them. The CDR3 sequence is CAISGSSYEQYV. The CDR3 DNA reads TGTGCCATCAGTGGGAGCTCCTACGAGCAGTACGTC.

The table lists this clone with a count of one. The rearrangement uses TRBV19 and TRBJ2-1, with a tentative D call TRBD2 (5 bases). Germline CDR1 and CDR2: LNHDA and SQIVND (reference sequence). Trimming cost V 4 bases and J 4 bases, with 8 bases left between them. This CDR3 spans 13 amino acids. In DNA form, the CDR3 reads TGTGCCAGTAGTAAACTAGTGTACAATGAGCAGTTCTTC. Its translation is CASSKLVYNEQFF.

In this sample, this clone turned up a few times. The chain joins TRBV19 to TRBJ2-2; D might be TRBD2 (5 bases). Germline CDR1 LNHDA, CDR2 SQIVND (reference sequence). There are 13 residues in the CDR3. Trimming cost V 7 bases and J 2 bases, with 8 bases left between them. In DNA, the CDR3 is TGTGCCAGTAAGTCGGGAAACACCGGGGAGCTGTTTTTT. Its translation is CASKSGNTGELFF.

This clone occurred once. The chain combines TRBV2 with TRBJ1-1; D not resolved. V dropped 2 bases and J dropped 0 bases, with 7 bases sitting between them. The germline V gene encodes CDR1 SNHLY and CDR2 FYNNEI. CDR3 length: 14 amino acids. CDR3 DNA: TGTGCCAGCAGTGAATCGGGTTTGAACACTGAAGCTTTCTTT. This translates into CASSESGLNTEAFF.